The 18 T cell receptor beta chains below were found in one sample sequenced in a study of T cell changes during pregnancy in multiple sclerosis. This table comes from immunoSEQ multiplex PCR, and its TCRdb copy is limited to in-frame clones, with some not included. Of about 32,000 clones listed, approximately 89% were seen once; the top ten hold roughly a tenth. This specimen was CD8+ T cells from peripheral blood mononuclear cells, taken in the second trimester of pregnancy. The receptor set was obtained from a female donor with multiple sclerosis, enrolled in a pregnancy study.

The gene calls are TRBV27 and TRBJ1-5; perhaps TRBD1 as D (5 bases). Germline-derived CDR1 and CDR2 are MNHEY and SMNVEV (reference sequence). V lost 5 bases, J lost 7 bases, and 15 bases lay in between. The CDR3 is made up of 14 amino acids. CDR3 bases: TGTGCCAGCAGTCTGGGAGGGGCAGGGCAGCCCCAGCATTTT. Translating gives CASSLGGAGQPQHF.

The gene calls are TRBV30 and TRBJ2-7; 7 bases fit TRBD1. Looked up from germline, CDR1 is GTSNPN and CDR2 is SVGIG (reference sequence). The trim removed 3 bases at V and 2 bases at J, leaving 4 bases unmatched. The length of the CDR3 is 13 residues. Written as DNA, the CDR3 is TGTGCCTGGAGAGCGACAGGGACCTACGAGCAGTACTTC. It encodes CAWRATGTYEQYF.

This sequence joins TRBV7-8 and TRBJ1-1, with D possibly being TRBD1 (5 bases). The CDR3 sequence is 17 residues long. V lost 0 bases and J 2 bases, leaving 16 bases between the germline ends. Germline values: CDR1 SGHVS, CDR2 FQNEAQ. Here the CDR3 reads CASSLAEGTVINTEAFF. The CDR3 coding sequence is TGTGCCAGCAGCTTAGCGGAGGGGACGGTTATAAACACTGAAGCTTTCTTT.

The chain recombines TRBV6-5 with TRBJ1-1; D is ambiguous. The CDR3 consists of 14 residues. Germline loops: CDR1 MNHEY, CDR2 SVGAGI. Trimming took 2 bases from V and 0 from J, leaving 7 bases between them. The CDR3 is CASSYVALNTEAFF. As DNA, the CDR3 is TGTGCCAGCAGTTACGTAGCTTTGAACACTGAAGCTTTCTTT.

This chain connects TRBV6-1 to TRBJ2-4; 11 bases map to TRBD2. The CDR3 consists of 16 residues. Germline CDR1 and CDR2: MNHNS and SASEGT. V lost 4 bases to trimming and J lost 6 bases; unmatched junction nucleotides: 8. The CDR3 loop reads CASSGLAGGPGNIQYF. CDR3 nucleotide sequence: TGTGCCAGCAGTGGATTAGCGGGGGGGCCGGGAAACATTCAGTACTTC.

The V and J genes are TRBV7-9 and TRBJ2-5, with 11 nucleotides matching TRBD2. After removal of 3 bases from V and 1 base from J, the junction contained 13 bases not matched to a gene. Germline V gives CDR1 SEHNR, CDR2 FQNEAQ (reference sequence). The CDR3 runs 19 residues. CDR3 DNA: TGTGCCAGCAGCTTCACCCCCAGACTAGCGGGGAACTCCCAAGAGACCCAGTACTTC. This gives the protein CASSFTPRLAGNSQETQYF.

The rearrangement uses TRBV27 and TRBJ2-7; tentatively, D is TRBD1 (5 bases). The CDR3 has 16 residues. Germline V CDR1 and CDR2: MNHEY, SMNVEV (reference sequence). Trimming took off 2 bases at V and 0 bases at J, with 14 bases between the two ends. CDR3 in DNA: TGTGCCAGCAGTTTAACAGGCGGCACCCTCTCCTACGAGCAGTACTTC. It translates to CASSLTGGTLSYEQYF.

The chain employs TRBV28 and TRBJ2-3; 7 positions agree with TRBD1. Germline V gene data show CDR1 as MDHEN and CDR2 as SYDVKM. V was pared by 2 bases and J by 1 base, with 0 bases of the junction left unmatched. The CDR3 is 14 amino acids. The CDR3 spells CASSLDRGTDTQYF. The CDR3 nucleotides read TGTGCCAGCAGTTTAGACAGGGGCACAGATACGCAGTATTTT.

In DNA form, the CDR3 reads TGTGCCAGCAGCCAAGCAGCTAGCGGGAGGGGGGAGCTGTTTTTT. Encoded protein: CASSQAASGRGELFF. The gene calls are TRBV4-2 and TRBJ2-2; 11 nucleotides match TRBD2. The germline gives CDR1 LGHNA, CDR2 YNFKEQ. The CDR3 is 15 residues long. V was clipped by 1 base and J by 8 bases; unmatched bases: 3.

The chain employs TRBV5-1 and TRBJ2-7, with TRBD1 matching 7 bases. The J segment lost 3 bases and the V segment lost 7 bases, leaving 7 bases of the junction unmatched. The germline V gene encodes CDR1 SGHRS and CDR2 YFSETQ. The CDR3 totals 13 residues. The DNA for the CDR3 is TGCGCCAGCTCGACAGGGTTAGGCTACGAGCAGTACTTC. Translated: CASSTGLGYEQYF.

This chain uses TRBV10-2 with TRBJ1-5; 7 nucleotides line up with TRBD1. V trimming: 2 bases; J trimming: 2 bases; junction bases outside the gene matches: 3. The CDR3 runs to 15 residues. Germline V gives CDR1 WSHSY, CDR2 SAAADI. The CDR3 bases are TGCGCCAGCAGTGAGCAGGACAGGCGCAATCAGCCCCAGCATTTT. Protein product: CASSEQDRRNQPQHF.

The chain employs TRBV10-3 and TRBJ2-3; D is unclear. The V end lost 2 bases, the J end lost 2 bases, and 8 bases lay between the germline ends. This CDR3 is built from 14 residues. The germline gives CDR1 ENHRY, CDR2 SYGVKD. CDR3 amino acids: CAISERLPTDTQYF. CDR3 sequence (DNA): TGTGCCATCAGTGAGCGGTTACCCACAGATACGCAGTATTTT.

This clone appeared a single time. The CDR3 reads CASSFGPELNTDTQYF. The CDR3 DNA sequence: TGTGCCAGCAGTTTTGGCCCCGAATTGAACACAGATACGCAGTATTTT. The genes are TRBV28 and TRBJ2-3; D is unresolved. The CDR3 is made up of 16 amino acids. Germline CDR1 and CDR2: MDHEN and SYDVKM. V was trimmed by 3 bases and J by 2 bases, leaving 15 bases between them.

The CDR3 region is CASSPTGGSSTEAFF. CDR3 nucleotides: TGTGCCAGCAGCCCTACGGGAGGATCTAGCACTGAAGCTTTCTTT. The gene calls are TRBV5-4 and TRBJ1-1; D not certain. The ends were cut back, 4 bases at V and 4 bases at J, with 17 bases in the middle. Germline V gene data show CDR1 as SGHNT and CDR2 as YYREEE (reference sequence). The CDR3 is 15 residues long.

The CDR3 DNA follows: TGCGCCAGCAGCCAAGGCGCCCAGGTTGGAACTGAAGCTTTCTTT. Amino acids: CASSQGAQVGTEAFF. J is TRBJ1-1 and V is TRBV4-1; D ambiguous. The CDR3 totals 15 residues. V was pared by 1 base and J by 5 bases, with 14 bases between. The germline gives CDR1 MGHRA, CDR2 YSYEKL.

V is TRBV6-6 and J is TRBJ2-7; TRBD2 matches at 7 bases. Germline values: CDR1 MNHNY, CDR2 SVGAGI (reference sequence). The CDR3 totals 15 residues. V was pared by 6 bases and J by 2 bases, with 10 bases of the junction left unmatched. The CDR3 DNA is TGTGCCAGCAGCCCTACTAGCGTCCCTACCTACGAGCAGTACTTC. It encodes CASSPTSVPTYEQYF.

This clone was counted only a few times. The chain employs TRBV7-9 and TRBJ1-1, with 12 bases identical to TRBD1. The length of the CDR3 is 17 residues. The germline V gene encodes CDR1 SEHNR and CDR2 FQNEAQ (reference sequence). With 6 bases clipped from V and 5 bases from J, the junction kept 13 bases outside the gene matches. The CDR3: CASRYSRDRGRGTEAFF. CDR3 in DNA: TGTGCCAGCAGGTATAGCCGGGACAGGGGGCGAGGGACTGAAGCTTTCTTT.

The chain is built from TRBV5-1 and TRBJ2-3, with 9 bases that match TRBD2. CDR3 size: 16 residues. Germline V gene lookup returns CDR1 SGHRS and CDR2 YFSETQ. V lost 4 bases, J lost 0 bases, and 6 bases stayed unmatched. CDR3 residues: CASSPRLAASTDTQYF. CDR3 DNA sequence: TGCGCCAGCAGCCCCCGACTAGCGGCTAGCACAGATACGCAGTATTTT.